The clone carrying this T cell receptor beta chain has a single count. This CDR3 is 14 amino acids long. Germline CDR1 reads LNHDA; CDR2 reads SQIVND (reference sequence). The trim removed 4 bases at V and 3 bases at J, leaving 6 bases unmatched. The sample belongs to a study of control samples from healthy donors and cancer patients. TCRdb's table, derived via immunoSEQ multiplex PCR, lists solely in-frame clones and lacks some. The repertoire holds 100,000 to 150,000 clones, with 75% to 95% as singletons. Input material: blood. The J gene is TRBJ2-7, the V gene TRBV19; 7 bases are a match to TRBD1. The clonotype originates from a man in his forties or fifties in good health. This CDR3 reads CASSKEYRGYEQYF. CDR3 DNA sequence: TGTGCCAGTAGTAAGGAATACAGGGGCTACGAGCAGTACTTC.